These 25 T cell receptor beta chains originate from one sample sequenced in a study of T cells in Graves' hyperthyroidism and ophthalmopathy. TCR beta CDR3 sequences were amplified from RNA transcripts. A set of HTBI primers served as the primers for a first-round RT-PCR of the TCR CDR3. One entry per CDR3 protein results from TCRdb running MiXCR on the multiplex PCR reads. The data contain 300,000 to 450,000 distinct CDR3 sequences, approximately 15% of them singletons. The specimen sequenced was blood. The receptors originated from a woman between 18 and 29 years old with Graves' hyperthyroidism that later progressed to Graves' ophthalmopathy.

In its sample, this clonotype was seen many times. The rearrangement joins TRBV27 to TRBJ2-7, with D possibly being TRBD1 or TRBD2 (6 bases each). Trimming pared 5 bases from V and 0 bases from J, leaving 14 bases between. Germline CDR1 reads MNHEY; CDR2 reads SMNVEV (reference sequence). The CDR3 is 15 residues long. Here the CDR3 DNA reads TGTGCCAGCAGTCCGACGCGGGACAACTCCTACGAGCAGTACTTC. It translates to CASSPTRDNSYEQYF.

This clonotype was observed at least ten times. The chain recombines TRBV18 with TRBJ2-1, with 16 bases aligning to TRBD2. This CDR3 has 15 amino acids. Germline V gene lookup returns CDR1 KGHSH and CDR2 LQKENI. The V and J ends lost 4 bases and 9 bases, in that order; junction bases with no gene match: 3. DNA for the CDR3: TGTGCCAGCTCACTCGGGACTAGCGGGAGGGGTGAGCAGTTCTTC. This codes for CASSLGTSGRGEQFF.

A remark on this clonotype: One base away lies a much larger clone, so this may be a sequencing read error. The gene calls are TRBV28 and TRBJ2-1, with D perhaps TRBD2 (5 bases). Germline CDR1 is MDHEN and CDR2 is SYDVKM. This CDR3 has 15 residues. This CDR3 is CASSPEVETGNGQFF. DNA of the CDR3: TGTGCCAGCAGCCCCGAAGTGGAGACCGGGAATGGGCAGTTCTTC.

This clonotype was seen a handful of times. The chain uses TRBV11-3 and TRBJ2-1; D remains ambiguous. Germline loops: CDR1 SGHNT, CDR2 YENEEA. CDR3 length equals 13 residues. The V gene lost 5 bases and the J gene lost 10 bases, with 15 bases spanning the gap. CDR3 coding DNA: TGTGCCAGCAGCCCGGGTCAAGCTGAAGAGCAGTTCTTC. Translating gives CASSPGQAEEQFF. The whole variable domain, filled in from reference TRBV11-3 and TRBJ2-1, reads EAGVVQSPRYKIIEKKQPVAFWCNPISGHNTLYWYLQNLGQGPELLIRYENEEAVDDSQLPKDRFSAERLKGVDSTLKIQPAELGDSAVYLCASSPGQAEEQFFGPGTRLTVL.

This clonotype showed up many times. This sequence joins TRBV7-6 and TRBJ1-1, with unresolved D. Germline CDR1 and CDR2: SGHVS and FNYEAQ. V dropped 5 bases and J dropped 4 bases, with 14 bases sitting between them. The CDR3 spans 14 residues. The CDR3 sequence is CASSPRPSGTEAFF. Here the CDR3 DNA reads TGTGCCAGCAGCCCTCGTCCCTCGGGCACTGAAGCTTTCTTT.

This clonotype was found many times. The V gene is TRBV30, the J gene TRBJ2-2; perhaps D is TRBD1 or TRBD2 (7 bases each). Germline CDR1 is GTSNPN and CDR2 is SVGIG (reference sequence). V was cut by 2 bases and J by 4 bases, with 14 bases left in between. The CDR3 has 15 amino acids. CDR3 sequence: CAWSHRGGGTGELFF. The CDR3 DNA sequence: TGTGCCTGGAGTCACAGGGGAGGGGGCACCGGGGAGCTGTTTTTT.

The chain couples TRBV7-9 to TRBJ2-2; tentatively, D is TRBD1 or TRBD2 (6 bases each). Trimming cost V 5 bases and J 4 bases, with 17 bases left between them. The CDR3 contains 16 residues. Germline V lookup: CDR1 SEHNR, CDR2 FQNEAQ (reference sequence). CDR3 sequence: CASSGEGGRTTGELFF. The CDR3 coding sequence is TGTGCCAGCAGCGGAGAGGGGGGTCGTACCACCGGGGAGCTGTTTTTT.

This clonotype was picked up many times. The chain combines TRBV12-3 or TRBV12-4 with TRBJ1-5; tentative D call: TRBD1 (5 bases). V was trimmed by 1 base and J by 7 bases, leaving 11 bases between them. The CDR3 runs 14 residues. CDR3: CASSLEHQGQPQHF. The CDR3 DNA follows: TGTGCCAGCAGTTTAGAGCACCAGGGCCAGCCCCAGCATTTT.

This clonotype has at least ten counts. The V call is TRBV5-1, the J call TRBJ2-7; D ambiguous. CDR3 length: 14 amino acids. The germline CDR1 and CDR2 sequences are SGHRS and YFSETQ. V was shortened by 0 bases and J by 1 base, with 8 bases between the two germline ends. CDR3 sequence reads: CASSLERTSYEQYF. In DNA form, the CDR3 reads TGCGCCAGCAGCTTGGAAAGAACATCCTACGAGCAGTACTTC.

This clonotype was detected many times. The rearrangement joins TRBV9 to TRBJ1-2; no firm D call. Germline CDR1 is SGDLS and CDR2 is YYNGEE. The CDR3 spans 14 residues. V shed 0 bases and J shed 2 bases, with 8 bases lying between them. The CDR3 region is CASSVAQTNYGYTF. The CDR3 DNA is TGTGCCAGCAGCGTAGCGCAGACCAACTATGGCTACACCTTC.

This clonotype was counted many times. CDR3 DNA sequence: TGTGCCAGCGGCTCATCATGGGGGGATGAGCAGTTCTTC. Translated, it gives CASGSSWGDEQFF. The chain joins TRBV18 to TRBJ2-1; D possibly corresponds to TRBD2 (6 bases). V lost 8 bases and J lost 8, with 16 bases in between. This CDR3 has 13 amino acids. In germline, CDR1 is KGHSH, CDR2 LQKENI.

This clonotype was detected ten times or more. This chain joins TRBV28 and TRBJ2-7, with 8 bases lining up with TRBD1. Unmatched junction bases numbered 13, after V lost 5 bases and J lost 7 bases. Germline assignment: CDR1 MDHEN and CDR2 SYDVKM. This CDR3 region has 15 residues. CDR3 amino acids: CASSPRLAGGREQYF. The CDR3 DNA is TGTGCCAGCAGTCCGAGGTTGGCAGGGGGCCGGGAGCAGTACTTC. The variable domain in full, completed from reference TRBV28 and TRBJ2-7, reads DVKVTQSSRYLVKRTGEKVFLECVQDMDHENMFWYRQDPGLGLRLIYFSYDVKMKEKGDIPEGYSVSREKKERFSLILESASTNQTSMYLCASSPRLAGGREQYFGPGTRLTVT.

The chain has TRBV10-2 and TRBJ2-5; no clear D. The ends were cut back, 3 bases at V and 13 bases at J, with 9 bases in the middle. This CDR3 spans 10 amino acids. Per the germline V gene, CDR1 is WSHSY and CDR2 is SAAADI. CDR3 nucleotides: TGCGCCAGCAGTGACGGGCGAGGGTACTTC. Translated, it gives CASSDGRGYF.

The chain combines TRBV28 with TRBJ1-2, with 12 positions matching TRBD1. Trimming took 5 bases from V and 8 from J; bases not matched to a gene: 15. CDR1 and CDR2 (germline): MDHEN, SYDVKM. The CDR3 sequence is 17 residues long. In nucleotides, the CDR3 is TGTGCCAGCAGTCGAGGGACAGGGGGCGCGATATTTCAGGGCTACACCTTC. This sequence encodes CASSRGTGGAIFQGYTF.

This clonotype has ten or more counts. V and J are TRBV12-3 or TRBV12-4 and TRBJ2-1; D tentatively reads TRBD1 or TRBD2 (5 bases each). CDR3 size: 15 residues. V lost 1 base to trimming and J lost 6 bases, with 13 bases between them. CDR3 coding DNA: TGTGCCAGCAGTTTAGTGAGGGGTGCAGGCAATGAGCAGTTCTTC. This encodes CASSLVRGAGNEQFF.

Ten or more counts support this clonotype. This chain connects TRBV29-1 to TRBJ1-1; the D is unclear. Trimming removed 1 base from V and 0 bases from J, with 9 bases in between. Germline-derived CDR1 and CDR2 are SQVTM and ANQGSEA. This CDR3 region has 14 residues. This chain's CDR3 is CSVEGSGLNTEAFF. The CDR3, as DNA: TGCAGCGTTGAAGGGTCAGGATTGAACACTGAAGCTTTCTTT.

This clonotype was observed at least ten times. The chain carries TRBV6-1 and TRBJ2-7; D is ambiguous. CDR1 is MNHNS, CDR2 SASEGT, per germline. Between the trimmed V and J ends, which lost 3 bases and 2 bases, there was a span of 26 bases. This CDR3 contains 19 residues. The CDR3 spells CASSDPHGRRKGSPYEQYF. Here the CDR3 DNA reads TGTGCCAGCAGTGACCCCCACGGCCGAAGGAAGGGTTCCCCCTACGAGCAGTACTTC.

This clonotype was seen many times. This chain links TRBV20-1 with TRBJ2-7; 8 bases line up with TRBD2. The V and J ends lost 4 bases and 4 bases, in that order; junction bases with no gene match: 6. The CDR3 is 13 amino acids. The germline CDR1 and CDR2 sequences are DFQATT and SNEGSKA (reference sequence). The chain's CDR3 is CSAIQREPYEQYF. In DNA form, the CDR3 reads TGCAGTGCTATACAGCGGGAGCCTTACGAGCAGTACTTC.

Concerning this clonotype itself: A much bigger clone sits one base away, suggesting this may be a read error. This rearrangement joins TRBV11-2 to TRBJ1-2; D unresolved. V lost 8 bases and J lost 0, with 22 bases in between. The CDR3 is made up of 17 amino acids. Germline-derived CDR1 and CDR2 are SGHAT and FQNNGV. The CDR3 DNA follows: TGTGCCAGCCAATTAGGCAGATTATTCTCAGCTAACTATGGCTACACCTTC. Translating gives CASQLGRLFSANYGYTF.

This clonotype was observed many times. V is TRBV28 and J is TRBJ2-5, with D unclear. The V gene lost 2 bases and the J gene lost 1 base, with 8 bases spanning the gap. The CDR3 extends over 14 amino acids. CDR1 MDHEN and CDR2 SYDVKM come from the germline V gene. CDR3 loop: CASSLSAFQETQYF. CDR3 coding DNA: TGTGCCAGCAGTTTAAGTGCATTCCAAGAGACCCAGTACTTC. The full variable domain, with the rest looked up from reference TRBV28 and TRBJ2-5, is DVKVTQSSRYLVKRTGEKVFLECVQDMDHENMFWYRQDPGLGLRLIYFSYDVKMKEKGDIPEGYSVSREKKERFSLILESASTNQTSMYLCASSLSAFQETQYFGPGTRLLVL.

In its sample, this clonotype was seen many times. The chain is built from TRBV2 and TRBJ2-7, with unresolved D. The V gene's germline CDR1 is SNHLY and CDR2 FYNNEI. The CDR3 totals 14 residues. Trimming took 4 bases from V and 3 from J, leaving 13 bases between them. CDR3 protein: CASSGRLDLYEQYF. The CDR3 DNA reads as TGTGCCAGCAGTGGGAGATTAGACCTCTACGAGCAGTACTTC.

There are many counts of this clonotype. This sequence joins TRBV6-5 and TRBJ2-2; D call uncertain. Germline CDR1 is MNHEY and CDR2 is SVGAGI. Deletions cut 0 bases from V and 0 bases from J, with 11 bases between. This CDR3 has 17 residues. DNA of the CDR3: TGTGCCAGCAGTTACTCGCCTGAACGGACGAACACCGGGGAGCTGTTTTTT. Translated, it gives CASSYSPERTNTGELFF.

This clonotype was picked up many times. This rearrangement joins TRBV29-1 to TRBJ2-3; 7 nucleotides agree with TRBD2. The CDR3 is 14 amino acids. Germline lookup yields CDR1 SQVTM and CDR2 ANQGSEA. The V gene end was trimmed by 2 bases and the J gene end by 1 base; junction bases not matched to a gene: 3. The CDR3: CSVERGGGTDTQYF. The CDR3 region has the DNA TGCAGCGTTGAAAGGGGAGGGGGCACAGATACGCAGTATTTT.

Comments on this clonotype: The CDR3 does not close with the conserved phenylalanine or tryptophan, likely indicating a read error. The limits of the CDR3 on the DNA are not certain, so only TCRdb's listed CDR3 is given. This chain uses TRBV3-2 with TRBJ2-7; whether TRBD1, the table's D call, matches the DNA was not checked. TRBV3-2 is deemed a pseudogene. Including both end residues, the CDR3 is 18 amino acids long. This CDR3 is CASSHGPLGDTNSYEQYL.

At least ten counts were recorded for this clonotype. The rearrangement links TRBV12-5 to TRBJ2-5; D possibly corresponds to TRBD1 (5 bases). In germline, CDR1 is LGHNT, CDR2 FRNRAP. The CDR3 runs 13 residues. V lost 3 bases and J lost 2, with 7 bases in between. This CDR3 reads CASGFDSQETQYF. CDR3 bases: TGTGCTAGTGGTTTTGACAGTCAAGAGACCCAGTACTTC.